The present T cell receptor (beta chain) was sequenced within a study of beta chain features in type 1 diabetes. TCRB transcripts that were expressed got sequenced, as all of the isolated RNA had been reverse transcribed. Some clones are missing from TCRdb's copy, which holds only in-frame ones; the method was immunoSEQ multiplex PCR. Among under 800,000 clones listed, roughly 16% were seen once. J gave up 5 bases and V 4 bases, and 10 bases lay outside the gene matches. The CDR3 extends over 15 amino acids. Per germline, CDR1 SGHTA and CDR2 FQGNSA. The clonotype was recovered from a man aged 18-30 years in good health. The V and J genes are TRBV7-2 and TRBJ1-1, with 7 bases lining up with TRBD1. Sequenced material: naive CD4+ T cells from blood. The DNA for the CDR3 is TGTGCCAGCAGCTCCCAGGGGGTGCCACTGACTGAAGCTTTCTTT. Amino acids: CASSSQGVPLTEAFF. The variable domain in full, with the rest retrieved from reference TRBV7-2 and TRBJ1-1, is GAGVSQSPSNKVTEKGKDVELRCDPISGHTALYWYRQSLGQGLEFLIYFQGNSAPDKSGLPSDRFSAERTGGSVSTLTIQRTQQEDSAVYLCASSSQGVPLTEAFFGQGTRLTVV.